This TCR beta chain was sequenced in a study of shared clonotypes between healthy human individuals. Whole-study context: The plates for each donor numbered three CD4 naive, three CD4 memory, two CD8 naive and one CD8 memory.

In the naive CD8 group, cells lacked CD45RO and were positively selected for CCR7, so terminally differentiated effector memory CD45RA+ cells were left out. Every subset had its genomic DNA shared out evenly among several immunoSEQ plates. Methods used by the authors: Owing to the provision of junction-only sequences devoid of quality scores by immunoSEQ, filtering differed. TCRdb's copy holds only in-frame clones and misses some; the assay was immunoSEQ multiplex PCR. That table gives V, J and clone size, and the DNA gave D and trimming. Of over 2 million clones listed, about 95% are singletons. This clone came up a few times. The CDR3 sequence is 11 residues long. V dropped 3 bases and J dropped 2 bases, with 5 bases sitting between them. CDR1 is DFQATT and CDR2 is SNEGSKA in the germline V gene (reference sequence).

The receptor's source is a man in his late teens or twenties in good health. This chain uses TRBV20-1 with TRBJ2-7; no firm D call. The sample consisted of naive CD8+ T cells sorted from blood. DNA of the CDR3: TGCAGTGCTAGTAACCCCTACGAGCAGTACTTC. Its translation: CSASNPYEQYF.